This T cell receptor beta chain was sequenced in a study of T cell responses to AZD1222 COVID-19 vaccine. Study outcomes and limitations: Only a handful of individuals given AZD1222 were seropositive at baseline. Clonal diversity may have been underestimated in mostly white British donors.

CDR3 length: 16 amino acids. Germline CDR1 reads MDHEN; CDR2 reads SYDVKM. The germline V and J ends were trimmed by 3 bases and 1 base, with 15 bases remaining between them. Generated by immunoSEQ multiplex PCR, the TCRdb table keeps only in-frame clones and is missing some. The sample yields 90,000 to 100,000 clones, about 89% seen once. With regard to this clone: Its antigen is undetermined.

V gene TRBV28 combines with J gene TRBJ2-5; D call uncertain. The source of this sequence is an adult in good health. Sequences were derived from peripheral blood, sampled on day 0 of AZD1222 vaccination. DNA of the CDR3: TGTGCCAGCAGTTTTCAACCCGGGCGGAGCCAAGAGACCCAGTACTTC. This sequence encodes CASSFQPGRSQETQYF.